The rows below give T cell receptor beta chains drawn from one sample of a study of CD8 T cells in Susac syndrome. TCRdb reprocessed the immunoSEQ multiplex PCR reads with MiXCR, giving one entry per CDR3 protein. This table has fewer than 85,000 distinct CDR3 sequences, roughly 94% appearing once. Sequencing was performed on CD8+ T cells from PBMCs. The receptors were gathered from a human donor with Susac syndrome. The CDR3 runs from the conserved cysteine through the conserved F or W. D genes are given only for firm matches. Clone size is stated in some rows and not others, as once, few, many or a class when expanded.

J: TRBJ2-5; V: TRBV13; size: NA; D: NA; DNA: TGTGCCAGCAGCGCGGACTACAAAGAGACCCAGTACTTC; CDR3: CASSADYKETQYF
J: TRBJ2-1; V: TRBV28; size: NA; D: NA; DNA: TGTGCCAGCAGTTTAGGCTACAATGAGCAGTTCTTC; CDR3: CASSLGYNEQFF
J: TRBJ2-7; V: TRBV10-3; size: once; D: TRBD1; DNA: TGTGCCATCAGAATAACCGGGACAGACTACGAGCAGTACTTC; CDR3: CAIRITGTDYEQYF
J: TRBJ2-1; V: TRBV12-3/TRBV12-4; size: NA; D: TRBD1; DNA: TGTGCCAGCAAGACAGGGCATGAGCAGTTCTTC; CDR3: CASKTGHEQFF
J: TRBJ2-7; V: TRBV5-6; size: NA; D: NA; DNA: TGTGCCAGCAGCAGGACCCCACCGGGACGCGAGCAGTACTTC; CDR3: CASSRTPPGREQYF
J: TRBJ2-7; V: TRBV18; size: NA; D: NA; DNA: TGTGCCAGCTCACCACCCAGGAGCAACCCCGAGCAGTACTTC; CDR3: CASSPPRSNPEQYF
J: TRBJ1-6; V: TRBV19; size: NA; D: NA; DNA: TGTGCCAGTAGTCCCCTCCGATCTGGTAGGGATTCACCCCTCCACTTT; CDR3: CASSPLRSGRDSPLHF
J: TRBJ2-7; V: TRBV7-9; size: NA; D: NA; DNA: TGTGCCAGCAGCGGGGGGGGGACACTCAAGGGCCACGAGCAGTACTTC; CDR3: CASSGGGTLKGHEQYF
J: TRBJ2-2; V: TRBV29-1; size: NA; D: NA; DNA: TGCAGCGTTGATTGGCAGGGGGGAACCGGGGAGCTGTTTTTT; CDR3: CSVDWQGGTGELFF
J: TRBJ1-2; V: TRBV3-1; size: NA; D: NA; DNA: TGTGCCAGCAGACCCTCCACAGTGCTCTATGGCTACACCTTC; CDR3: CASRPSTVLYGYTF
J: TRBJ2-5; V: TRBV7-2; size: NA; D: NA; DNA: TGTGCCAGCAGGCTAACCAGGGTAGAGACCCAGTACTTC; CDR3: CASRLTRVETQYF
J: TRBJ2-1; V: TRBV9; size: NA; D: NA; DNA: TGTGCCAGCAGCGAAGGCAACCTAGAGGGTCCCTACAATGAGCAGTTCTTC; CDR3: CASSEGNLEGPYNEQFF
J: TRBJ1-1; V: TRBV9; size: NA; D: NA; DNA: TGTGCCAGCAGCCTAACCAGCACTGAAGCTTTCTTT; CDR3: CASSLTSTEAFF
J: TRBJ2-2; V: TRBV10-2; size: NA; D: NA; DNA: TGCGCCAGCAGTGAGTTTCCGGGACCCAACACCGGGGAGCTGTTTTTT; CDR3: CASSEFPGPNTGELFF
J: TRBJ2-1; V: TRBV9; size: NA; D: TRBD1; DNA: TGTGCCAGCAGCGTCTCGGGACAGGTTAACAATGAGCAGTTCTTC; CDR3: CASSVSGQVNNEQFF
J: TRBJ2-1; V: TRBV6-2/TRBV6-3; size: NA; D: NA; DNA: TGTGCCAGCAGTTACCGGGACTTAACCTACAATGAGCAGTTCTTC; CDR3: CASSYRDLTYNEQFF
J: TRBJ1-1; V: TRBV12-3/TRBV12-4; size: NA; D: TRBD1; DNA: TGTGCCAGCAAACCCTCGACAGGGGAAGCTTTCTTT; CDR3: CASKPSTGEAFF
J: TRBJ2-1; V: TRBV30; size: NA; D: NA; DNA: TGTGCCTGGAGTATTCGCCACAATGAGCAGTTCTTC; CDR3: CAWSIRHNEQFF
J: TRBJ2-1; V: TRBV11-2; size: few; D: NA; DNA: TGTGCCAGCAGCTCGGGACTCATCGGGGAGCAGTTCTTC; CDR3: CASSSGLIGEQFF
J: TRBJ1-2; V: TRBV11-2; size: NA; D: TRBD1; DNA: TGTGCCAGCAGCGCCGGGACAGGGTACTATGGCTACACCTTC; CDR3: CASSAGTGYYGYTF
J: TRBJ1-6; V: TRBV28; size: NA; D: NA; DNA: TGTGCCAGCAGTTTATCCGGCGAAGTTTCACCCCTCCACTTT; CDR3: CASSLSGEVSPLHF
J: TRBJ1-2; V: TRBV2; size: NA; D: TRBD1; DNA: TGTGCCACTCCGAACAGGGGCCTCTTTCGTTATGGCTACACCTTC; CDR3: CATPNRGLFRYGYTF
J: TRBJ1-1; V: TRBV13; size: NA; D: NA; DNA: TGTGCCAGCAGCTTAGGGAGGAGGTCCGAAGCTTTCTTT; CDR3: CASSLGRRSEAFF
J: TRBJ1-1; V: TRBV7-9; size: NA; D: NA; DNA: TGTGCCAGCAGCGCAGATGAAGCTTTCTTT; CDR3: CASSADEAFF
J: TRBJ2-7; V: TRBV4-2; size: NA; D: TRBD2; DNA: TGTGCCAGCAGCCTTACTCCGGGGGGATCCTACGAGCAGTACTTC; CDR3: CASSLTPGGSYEQYF
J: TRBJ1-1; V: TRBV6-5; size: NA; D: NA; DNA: TGTGCCAGCAAGCTACAAGGTGACACTGAAGCTTTCTTT; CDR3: CASKLQGDTEAFF
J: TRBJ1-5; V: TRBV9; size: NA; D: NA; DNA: TGTGCCAGCAGCGCAGTGGGTGAACAGCCCCAGCATTTT; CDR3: CASSAVGEQPQHF
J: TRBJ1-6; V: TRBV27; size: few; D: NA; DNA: TGTGCCAGCAGTAGCAATTCACCCCTCCACTTT; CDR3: CASSSNSPLHF
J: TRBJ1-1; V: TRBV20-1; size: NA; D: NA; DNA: TGCAGTGCTAGAGTCAGGGTCACTGAAGCTTTCTTT; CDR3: CSARVRVTEAFF
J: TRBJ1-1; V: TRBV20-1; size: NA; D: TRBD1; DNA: TGCAGTGCTACAGGGGGCACTGAAGCTTTCTTT; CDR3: CSATGGTEAFF
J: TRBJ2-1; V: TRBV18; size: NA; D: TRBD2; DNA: TGTGCCAGCTCATCTCGGACTAGCGGGGGGGCCTACAATGAGCAGTTCTTC; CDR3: CASSSRTSGGAYNEQFF
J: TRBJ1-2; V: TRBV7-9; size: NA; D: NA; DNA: TGTGCCAGCAGTCGGATACCTTATGGCTACACCTTC; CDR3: CASSRIPYGYTF
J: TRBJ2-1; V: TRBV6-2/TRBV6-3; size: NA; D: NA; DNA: TGTGCCAGCAGTTACCGGGAGAACAATGAGCAGTTCTTC; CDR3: CASSYRENNEQFF
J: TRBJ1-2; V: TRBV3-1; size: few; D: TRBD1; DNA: TGTGCCAGCAGTACGACAGGGAACTATGGCTACACCTTC; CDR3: CASSTTGNYGYTF
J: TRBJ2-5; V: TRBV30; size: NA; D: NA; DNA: TGTGCCTGGAGTGTGAGGGGAAGAGAGACCCAGTACTTC; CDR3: CAWSVRGRETQYF
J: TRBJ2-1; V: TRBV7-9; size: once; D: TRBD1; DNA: TGTGCCAGCAGCTTCCGGGACAGGGCAAATGAGCAGTTCTTC; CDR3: CASSFRDRANEQFF
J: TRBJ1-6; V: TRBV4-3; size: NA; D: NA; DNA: TGCGCCAGCAGCCAAGAATTGGAGGTCGGCTATAATTCACCCCTCCACTTT; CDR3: CASSQELEVGYNSPLHF
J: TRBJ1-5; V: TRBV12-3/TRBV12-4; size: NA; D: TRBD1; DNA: TGTGCCAGCAGCCCCCGACAGGGCGATCAGCCCCAGCATTTT; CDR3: CASSPRQGDQPQHF
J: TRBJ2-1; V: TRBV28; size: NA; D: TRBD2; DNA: TGTGCCAGCAGTTCGGGGGGTGAGCAGTTCTTC; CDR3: CASSSGGEQFF
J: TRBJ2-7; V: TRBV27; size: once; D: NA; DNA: TGTGCCAGCAGTTTATGGGGGGCTTACGACGAGCAGTACTTC; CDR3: CASSLWGAYDEQYF
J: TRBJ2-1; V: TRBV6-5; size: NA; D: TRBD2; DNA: TGTGCCAGCAGCCGGACTAGCGACTACAATGAGCAGTTCTTC; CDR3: CASSRTSDYNEQFF
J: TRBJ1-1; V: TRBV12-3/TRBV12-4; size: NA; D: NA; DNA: TGTGCCAGCAGGAGGACAGATCTGAACACTGAAGCTTTCTTT; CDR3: CASRRTDLNTEAFF
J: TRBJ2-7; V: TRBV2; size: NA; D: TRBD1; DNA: TGTGCCAGCGAGGACAGGGGCGAGCAGTACTTC; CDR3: CASEDRGEQYF